Included here is one T cell receptor beta chain sequence, with context. This entry is derived from a study of shared T cell receptors in the human thymus. This table comes from immunoSEQ multiplex PCR, and its TCRdb copy is limited to in-frame clones, with some not included. In the table there are about 540,000 clones, around 82% of which are singletons. The CDR3 has 13 residues. The V gene's germline CDR1 is ENHRY and CDR2 SYGVKD. V lost 11 bases to trimming and J lost 5 bases; unmatched junction nucleotides: 9. This sample was also put to use in a study of human thymus T cells. That source reports: Immunologically healthy infants in Finland undergoing congenital heart defect surgery were the donors. Surgeons resected thymus tissue during corrective heart surgery. Thymic and blood repertoires seemed to favor certain V and J genes. Reports from related research described highly overlapping thymic repertoires among unrelated individuals.

Source material: thymocytes. The source of this sequence is a boy in the first two years of life with a congenital heart defect. The chain links TRBV10-3 to TRBJ2-5, with 9 bases that match TRBD2. CDR3 sequence: CAAHSGSHETQYF. CDR3 sequence (DNA): TGTGCCGCCCATAGCGGGAGTCACGAGACCCAGTACTTC.